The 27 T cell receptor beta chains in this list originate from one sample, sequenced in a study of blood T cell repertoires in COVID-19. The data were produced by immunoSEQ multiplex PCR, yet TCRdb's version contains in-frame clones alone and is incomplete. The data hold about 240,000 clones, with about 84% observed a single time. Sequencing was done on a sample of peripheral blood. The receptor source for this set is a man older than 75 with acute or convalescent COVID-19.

CDR3 DNA sequence: TGCGCCAGCAGCTTGGCGATGGACAGCTCACCCCTCCACTTT. Translating it yields CASSLAMDSSPLHF. V and J are TRBV5-1 and TRBJ1-6; tentatively, D is TRBD1 (6 bases). Germline V gives CDR1 SGHRS, CDR2 YFSETQ. The CDR3 runs to 14 residues. The V end was cut by 0 bases, the J end by 10 bases, with 11 bases between.

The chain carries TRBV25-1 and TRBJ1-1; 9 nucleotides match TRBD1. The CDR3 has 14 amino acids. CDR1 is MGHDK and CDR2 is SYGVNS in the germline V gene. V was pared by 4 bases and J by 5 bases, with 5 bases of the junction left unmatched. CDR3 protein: CASSADRGRTEAFF. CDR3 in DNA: TGTGCCAGCAGTGCGGACAGGGGCCGAACTGAAGCTTTCTTT.

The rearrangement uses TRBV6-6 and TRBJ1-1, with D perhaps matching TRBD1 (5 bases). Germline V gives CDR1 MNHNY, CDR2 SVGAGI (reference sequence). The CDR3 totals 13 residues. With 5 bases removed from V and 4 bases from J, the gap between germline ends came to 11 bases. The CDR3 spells CASSLRVSTEAFF. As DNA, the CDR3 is TGTGCCAGCAGTCTCAGGGTAAGCACTGAAGCTTTCTTT.

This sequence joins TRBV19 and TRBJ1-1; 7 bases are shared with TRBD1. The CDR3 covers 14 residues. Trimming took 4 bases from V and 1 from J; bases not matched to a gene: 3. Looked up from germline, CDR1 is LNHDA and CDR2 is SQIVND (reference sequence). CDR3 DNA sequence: TGTGCCAGTAGTAGGAGGGGGCGGAACACTGAAGCTTTCTTT. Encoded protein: CASSRRGRNTEAFF.

The CDR3 bases are TGTGCCACCAGCGTAGGAGGGAGGGTTGGCACCGGGGAGCTGTTTTTT. This sequence encodes CATSVGGRVGTGELFF. The J gene is TRBJ2-2, the V gene TRBV15; TRBD2 aligns across 7 bases. The CDR3 totals 16 residues. Trimming removed 5 bases from V and 4 bases from J; junction bases left unmatched: 10. The germline CDR1 and CDR2 sequences are LNHNV and YYDKDF (reference sequence).

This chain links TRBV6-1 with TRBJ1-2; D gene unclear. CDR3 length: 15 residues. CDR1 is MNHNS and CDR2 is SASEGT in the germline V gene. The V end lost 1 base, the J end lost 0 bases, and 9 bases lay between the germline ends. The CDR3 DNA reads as TGTGCCAGCAGTGAAGGATATGGGCCTAACTATGGCTACACCTTC. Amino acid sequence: CASSEGYGPNYGYTF.

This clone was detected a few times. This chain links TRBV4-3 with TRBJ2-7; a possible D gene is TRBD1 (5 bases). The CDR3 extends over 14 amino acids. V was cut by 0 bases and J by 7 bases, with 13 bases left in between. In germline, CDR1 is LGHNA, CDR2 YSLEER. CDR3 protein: CASSQDVTGWEQYF. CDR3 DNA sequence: TGCGCCAGCAGCCAAGATGTTACAGGATGGGAGCAGTACTTC.

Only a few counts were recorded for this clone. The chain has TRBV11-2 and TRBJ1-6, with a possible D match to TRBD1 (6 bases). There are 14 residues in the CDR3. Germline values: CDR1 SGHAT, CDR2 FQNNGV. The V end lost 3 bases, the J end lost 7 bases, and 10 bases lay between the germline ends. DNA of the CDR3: TGTGCCAGCAGCTTCGGCAGGGGAAATTCACCCCTCCACTTT. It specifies CASSFGRGNSPLHF. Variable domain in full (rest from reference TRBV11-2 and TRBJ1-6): EAGVAQSPRYKIIEKRQSVAFWCNPISGHATLYWYQQILGQGPKLLIQFQNNGVVDDSQLPKDRFSAERLKGVDSTLKIQPAKLEDSAVYLCASSFGRGNSPLHFGNGTRLTVT.

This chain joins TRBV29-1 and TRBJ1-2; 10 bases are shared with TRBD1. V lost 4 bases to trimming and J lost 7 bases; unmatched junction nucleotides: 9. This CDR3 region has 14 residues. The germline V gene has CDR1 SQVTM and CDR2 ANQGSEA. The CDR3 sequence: CSVAMTGGATGYTF. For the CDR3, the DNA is TGCAGCGTTGCAATGACAGGGGGCGCTACTGGCTACACCTTC.

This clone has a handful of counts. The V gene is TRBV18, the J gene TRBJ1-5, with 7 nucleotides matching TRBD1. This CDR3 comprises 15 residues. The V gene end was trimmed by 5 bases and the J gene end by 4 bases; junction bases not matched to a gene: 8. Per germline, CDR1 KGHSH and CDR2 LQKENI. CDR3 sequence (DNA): TGTGCCAGCTCATCCCTAGGACAGGCGAATCAGCCCCAGCATTTT. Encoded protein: CASSSLGQANQPQHF. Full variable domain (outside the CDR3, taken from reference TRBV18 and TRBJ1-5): NAGVMQNPRHLVRRRGQEARLRCSPMKGHSHVYWYRQLPEEGLKFMVYLQKENIIDESGMPKERFSAEFPKEGPSILRIQQVVRGDSAAYFCASSSLGQANQPQHFGDGTRLSIL.

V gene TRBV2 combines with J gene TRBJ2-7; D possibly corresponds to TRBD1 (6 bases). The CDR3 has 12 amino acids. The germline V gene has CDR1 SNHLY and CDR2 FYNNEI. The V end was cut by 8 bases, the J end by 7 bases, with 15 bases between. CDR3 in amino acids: CASSTGIGEQYF. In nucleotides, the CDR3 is TGTGCCAGCTCTACAGGGATCGGGGAGCAGTACTTC.

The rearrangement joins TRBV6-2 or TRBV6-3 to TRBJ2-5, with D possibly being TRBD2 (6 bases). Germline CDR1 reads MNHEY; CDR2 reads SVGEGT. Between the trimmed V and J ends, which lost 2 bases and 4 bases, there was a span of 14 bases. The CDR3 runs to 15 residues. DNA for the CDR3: TGTGCCAGCAGTTACCCCGAGTGGGGGGTAGAGACCCAGTACTTC. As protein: CASSYPEWGVETQYF.

The CDR3 spells CASRVLAGGTHEQFF. CDR3 bases: TGTGCCAGTCGGGTCCTAGCGGGAGGAACCCATGAGCAGTTCTTC. This chain connects TRBV2 to TRBJ2-1; 11 positions agree with TRBD2. The trim removed 9 bases at V and 8 bases at J, leaving 12 bases unmatched. This CDR3 is 15 amino acids long. Germline lookup yields CDR1 SNHLY and CDR2 FYNNEI.

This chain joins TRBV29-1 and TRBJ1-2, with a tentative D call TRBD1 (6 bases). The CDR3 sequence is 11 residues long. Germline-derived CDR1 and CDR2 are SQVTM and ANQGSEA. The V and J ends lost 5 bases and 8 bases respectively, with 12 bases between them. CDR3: CSVLGAEGYTF. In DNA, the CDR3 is TGCAGCGTTCTGGGGGCCGAGGGCTACACCTTC.

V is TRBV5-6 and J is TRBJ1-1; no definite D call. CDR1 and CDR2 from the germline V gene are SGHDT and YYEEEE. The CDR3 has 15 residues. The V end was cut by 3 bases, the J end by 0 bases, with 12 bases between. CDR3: CASSWGGPLNTEAFF. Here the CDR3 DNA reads TGTGCCAGCAGCTGGGGAGGACCGTTGAACACTGAAGCTTTCTTT.

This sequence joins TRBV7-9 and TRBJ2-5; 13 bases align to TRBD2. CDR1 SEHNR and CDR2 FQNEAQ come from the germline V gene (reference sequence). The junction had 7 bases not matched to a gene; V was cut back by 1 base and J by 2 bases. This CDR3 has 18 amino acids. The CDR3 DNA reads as TGTGCCAGCAGCTTAGGGGGACTAGCGGGATTGTCGCAAGAGACCCAGTACTTC. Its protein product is CASSLGGLAGLSQETQYF.

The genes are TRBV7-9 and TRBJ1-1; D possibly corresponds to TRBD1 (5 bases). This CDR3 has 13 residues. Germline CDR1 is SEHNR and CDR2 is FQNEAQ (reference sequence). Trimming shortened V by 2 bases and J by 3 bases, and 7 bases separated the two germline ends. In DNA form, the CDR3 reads TGTGCCAGCAGCTTACCGGGGGACACTGAAGCTTTCTTT. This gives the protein CASSLPGDTEAFF. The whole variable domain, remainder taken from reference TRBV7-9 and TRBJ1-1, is DTGVSQNPRHKITKRGQNVTFRCDPISEHNRLYWYRQTLGQGPEFLTYFQNEAQLEKSRLLSDRFSAERPKGSFSTLEIQRTEQGDSAMYLCASSLPGDTEAFFGQGTRLTVV.

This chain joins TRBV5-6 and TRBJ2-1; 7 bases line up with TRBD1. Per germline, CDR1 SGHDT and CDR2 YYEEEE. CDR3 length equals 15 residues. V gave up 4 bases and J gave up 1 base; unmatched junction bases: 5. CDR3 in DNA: TGTGCCAGCAGCAGGCTACAGGGGTCCTACAATGAGCAGTTCTTC. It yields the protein CASSRLQGSYNEQFF.

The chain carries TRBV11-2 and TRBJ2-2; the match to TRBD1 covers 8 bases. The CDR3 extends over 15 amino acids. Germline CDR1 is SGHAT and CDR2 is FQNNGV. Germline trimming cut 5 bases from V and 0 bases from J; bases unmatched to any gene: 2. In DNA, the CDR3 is TGTGCCAGCAGCGTGACAGGGGCGAACACCGGGGAGCTGTTTTTT. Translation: CASSVTGANTGELFF.

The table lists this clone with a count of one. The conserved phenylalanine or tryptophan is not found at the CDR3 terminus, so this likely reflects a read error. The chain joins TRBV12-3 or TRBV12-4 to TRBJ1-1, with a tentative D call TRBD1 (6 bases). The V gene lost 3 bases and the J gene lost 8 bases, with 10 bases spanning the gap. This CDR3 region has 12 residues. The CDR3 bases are TGTGCCAGCAGTTTTAGGGGGACAGAAGCTTTCTTG. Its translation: CASSFRGTEAFL.

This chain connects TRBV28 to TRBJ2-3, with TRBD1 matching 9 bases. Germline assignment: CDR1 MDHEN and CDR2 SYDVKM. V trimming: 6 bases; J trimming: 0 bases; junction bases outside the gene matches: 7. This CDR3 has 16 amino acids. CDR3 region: CASSTSGQGSTDTQYF. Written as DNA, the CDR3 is TGTGCCAGCAGCACCTCGGGACAGGGAAGCACAGATACGCAGTATTTT.

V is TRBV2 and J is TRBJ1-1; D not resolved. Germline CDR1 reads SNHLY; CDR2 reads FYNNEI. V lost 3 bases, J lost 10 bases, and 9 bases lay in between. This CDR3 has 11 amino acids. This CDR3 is CASSDLRRAFF. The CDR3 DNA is TGTGCCAGCAGTGACCTGCGCCGAGCTTTCTTT. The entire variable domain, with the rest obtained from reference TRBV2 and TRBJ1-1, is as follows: EPEVTQTPSHQVTQMGQEVILRCVPISNHLYFYWYRQILGQKVEFLVSFYNNEISEKSEIFDDQFSVERPDGSNFTLKIRSTKLEDSAMYFCASSDLRRAFFGQGTRLTVV.

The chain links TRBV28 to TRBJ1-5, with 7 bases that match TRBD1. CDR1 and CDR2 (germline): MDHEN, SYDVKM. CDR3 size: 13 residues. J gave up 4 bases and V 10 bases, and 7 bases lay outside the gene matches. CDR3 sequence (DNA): TGTGCCATAGACAGGGTAGGGAATCAGCCCCAGCATTTT. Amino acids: CAIDRVGNQPQHF.

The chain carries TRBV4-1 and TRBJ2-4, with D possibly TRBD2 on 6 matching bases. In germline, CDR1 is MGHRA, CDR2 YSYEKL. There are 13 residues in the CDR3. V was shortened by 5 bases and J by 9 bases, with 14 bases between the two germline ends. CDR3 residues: CASSLSGTGIQYF. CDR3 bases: TGCGCCAGCAGCTTGTCCGGGACTGGCATTCAGTACTTC.

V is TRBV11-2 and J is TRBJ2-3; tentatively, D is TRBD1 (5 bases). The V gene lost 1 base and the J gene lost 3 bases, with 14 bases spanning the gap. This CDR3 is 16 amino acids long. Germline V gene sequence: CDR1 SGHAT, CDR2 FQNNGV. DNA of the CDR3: TGTGCCAGCAGCTTAGGGGCAGGGTATCTGACAGATACGCAGTATTTT. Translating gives CASSLGAGYLTDTQYF.

In DNA, the CDR3 is TGTGCCAGCAGCCAGAATATCGGGAATGAGCAGTTCTTC. Translating gives CASSQNIGNEQFF. The chain carries TRBV3-1 (or the pseudogene TRBV3-2) and TRBJ2-1; D is uncertain. This CDR3 comprises 13 residues. Per germline, CDR1 LGHDT and CDR2 YNNKEL (reference sequence). V was clipped by 3 bases and J by 7 bases, with 10 bases between them.

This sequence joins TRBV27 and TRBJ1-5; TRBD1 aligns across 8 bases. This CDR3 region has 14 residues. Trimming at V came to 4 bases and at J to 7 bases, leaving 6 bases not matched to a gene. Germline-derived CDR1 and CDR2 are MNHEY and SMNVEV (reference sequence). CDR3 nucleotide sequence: TGTGCCAGCAGTTCGGACAGGGAAGAACAGCCCCAGCATTTT. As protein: CASSSDREEQPQHF.